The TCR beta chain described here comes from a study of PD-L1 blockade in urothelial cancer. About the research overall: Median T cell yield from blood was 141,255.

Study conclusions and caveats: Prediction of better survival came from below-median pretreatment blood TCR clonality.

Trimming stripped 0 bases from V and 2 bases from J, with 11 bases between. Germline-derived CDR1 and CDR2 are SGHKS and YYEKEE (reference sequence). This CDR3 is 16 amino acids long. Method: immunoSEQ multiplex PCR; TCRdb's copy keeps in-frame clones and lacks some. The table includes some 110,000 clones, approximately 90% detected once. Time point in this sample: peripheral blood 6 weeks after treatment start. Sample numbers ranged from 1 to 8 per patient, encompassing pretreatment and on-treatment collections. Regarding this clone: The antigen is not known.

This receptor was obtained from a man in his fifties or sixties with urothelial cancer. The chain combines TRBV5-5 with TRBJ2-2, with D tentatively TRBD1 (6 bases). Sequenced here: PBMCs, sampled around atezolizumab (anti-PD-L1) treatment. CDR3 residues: CASSLVWGLNTGELFF. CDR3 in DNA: TGTGCCAGCAGCTTGGTGTGGGGGCTAAACACCGGGGAGCTGTTTTTT.